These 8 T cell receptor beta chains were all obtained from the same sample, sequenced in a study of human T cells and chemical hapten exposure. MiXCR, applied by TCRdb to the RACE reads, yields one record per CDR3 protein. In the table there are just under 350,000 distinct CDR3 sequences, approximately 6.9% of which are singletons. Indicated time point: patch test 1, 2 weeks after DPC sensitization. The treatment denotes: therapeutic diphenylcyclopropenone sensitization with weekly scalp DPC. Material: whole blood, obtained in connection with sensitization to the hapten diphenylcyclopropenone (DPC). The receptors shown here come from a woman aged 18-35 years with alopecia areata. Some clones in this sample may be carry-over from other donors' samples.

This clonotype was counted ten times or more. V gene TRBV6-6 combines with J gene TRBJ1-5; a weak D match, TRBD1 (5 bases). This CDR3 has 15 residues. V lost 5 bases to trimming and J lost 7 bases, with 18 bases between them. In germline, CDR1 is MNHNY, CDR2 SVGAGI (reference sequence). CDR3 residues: CASSVGSGLRQPQHF. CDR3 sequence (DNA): TGTGCCAGCAGTGTGGGATCAGGGCTTCGACAGCCCCAGCATTTT.

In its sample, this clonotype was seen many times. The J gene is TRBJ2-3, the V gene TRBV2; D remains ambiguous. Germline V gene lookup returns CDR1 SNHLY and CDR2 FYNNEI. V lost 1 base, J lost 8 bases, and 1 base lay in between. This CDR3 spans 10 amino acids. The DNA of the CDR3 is TGTGCCAGCAGTGAAGGTACGCAGTATTTT. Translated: CASSEGTQYF.

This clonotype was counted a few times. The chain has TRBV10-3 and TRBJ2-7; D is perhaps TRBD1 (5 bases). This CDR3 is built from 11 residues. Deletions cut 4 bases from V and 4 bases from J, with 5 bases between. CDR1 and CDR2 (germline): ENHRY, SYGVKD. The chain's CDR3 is CAISAGYEQYF. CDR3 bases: TGTGCCATCAGTGCAGGGTACGAGCAGTACTTC.

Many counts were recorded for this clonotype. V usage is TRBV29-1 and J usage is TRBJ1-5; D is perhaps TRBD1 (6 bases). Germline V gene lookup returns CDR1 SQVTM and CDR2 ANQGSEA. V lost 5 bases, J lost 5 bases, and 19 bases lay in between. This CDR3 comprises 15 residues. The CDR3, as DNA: TGCAGCGTTTTAATTCAGGGGACATCTCATCAGCCCCAGCATTTT. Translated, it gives CSVLIQGTSHQPQHF. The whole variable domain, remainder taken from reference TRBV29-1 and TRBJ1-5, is SAVISQKPSRDICQRGTSLTIQCQVDSQVTMMFWYRQQPGQSLTLIATANQGSEATYESGFVIDKFPISRPNLTFSTLTVSNMSPEDSSIYLCSVLIQGTSHQPQHFGDGTRLSIL.

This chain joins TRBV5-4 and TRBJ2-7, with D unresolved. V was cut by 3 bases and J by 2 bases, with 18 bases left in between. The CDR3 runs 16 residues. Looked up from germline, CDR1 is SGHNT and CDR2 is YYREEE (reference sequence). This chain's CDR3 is CASSWPRLQNTYEQYF. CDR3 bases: TGTGCCAGCAGCTGGCCCCGTCTACAAAATACCTACGAGCAGTACTTC.

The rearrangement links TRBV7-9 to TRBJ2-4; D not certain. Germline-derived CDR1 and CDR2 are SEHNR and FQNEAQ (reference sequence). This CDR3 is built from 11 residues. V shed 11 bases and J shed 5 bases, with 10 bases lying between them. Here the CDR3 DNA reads TGTGCCTCCCAGGCCCAAAACATTCAGTACTTC. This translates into CASQAQNIQYF.

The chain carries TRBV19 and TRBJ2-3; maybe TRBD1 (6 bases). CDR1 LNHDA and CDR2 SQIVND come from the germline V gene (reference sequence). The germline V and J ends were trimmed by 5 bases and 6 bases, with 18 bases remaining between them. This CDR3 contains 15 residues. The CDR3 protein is CASSPRQAGVDTQYF. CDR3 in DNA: TGTGCCAGTAGTCCCCGACAGGCCGGGGTGGATACGCAGTATTTT.

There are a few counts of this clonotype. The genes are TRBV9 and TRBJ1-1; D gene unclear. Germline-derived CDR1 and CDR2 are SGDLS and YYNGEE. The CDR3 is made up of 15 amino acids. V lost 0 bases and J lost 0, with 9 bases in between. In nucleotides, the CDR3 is TGTGCCAGCAGCGTAGTGGGAACGATGAACACTGAAGCTTTCTTT. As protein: CASSVVGTMNTEAFF. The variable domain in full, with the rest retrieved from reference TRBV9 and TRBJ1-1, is DSGVTQTPKHLITATGQRVTLRCSPRSGDLSVYWYQQSLDQGLQFLIQYYNGEERAKGNILERFSAQQFPDLHSELNLSSLELGDSALYFCASSVVGTMNTEAFFGQGTRLTVV.